This TCR beta chain is drawn from a study of identical twins. The study, taken as a whole, reports: Twins showed weaker excess sharing in their beta out-of-frame sequences. Insertion counts were lower in abundant cord blood beta clonotypes, a trend that memory repertoires did not show.

Germline V gene data show CDR1 as DFQATT and CDR2 as SNEGSKA (reference sequence). This CDR3 spans 15 amino acids. Trimming cost V 1 base and J 0 bases, with 13 bases left between them. Details on this clonotype: Its antigen is not known.

TCRdb re-called the 5' RACE reads with MiXCR, one entry per CDR3 protein. The sample contains fewer than 900,000 distinct CDR3 sequences, about 20% of which appear only once. These data also formed part of another study, on T cells expressing NK-cell markers. That paper adds: HCMV seropositivity marked most of the eight sequenced donors; one was seronegative. NKG2C+ dominant clonotype frequencies in six or seven donors were roughly 1.0-7.5% of CD8+ T cells.

V and J are TRBV20-1 and TRBJ2-7, with D possibly TRBD2 on 6 matching bases. The source of this sequence is a woman under 30 in good health. The sequenced sample was PBMCs. The CDR3 loop is CSARAVSGNSYEQYF. In nucleotides, the CDR3 is TGCAGTGCTAGAGCTGTTAGCGGTAACTCCTACGAGCAGTACTTC.